This section outlines one TCR beta chain sequence together with its context. The junction had 15 bases not matched to a gene; V was cut back by 9 bases and J by 7 bases. The CDR3 length is 14 residues. From germline, CDR1 is MNHEY and CDR2 SMNVEV (reference sequence). This record comes from a study of blood T cell repertoires in COVID-19. Study-wide background: Sources were T cells, B-cell-depleted T cells, or PBMCs; the material itself was cDNA or gDNA.

Original methodology: Researchers report that nucleated cell counts were estimated from reference gene primer amplification. TCRdb's table, derived via immunoSEQ multiplex PCR, lists solely in-frame clones and lacks some. V and J calls and clone size are those listed in that table; D and trimming were worked out from the DNA. Among around 150,000 clones, about four fifths were seen once, and the ten largest hold under 2.5%. The clonotype was recovered from an older man with acute or convalescent COVID-19. Material for sequencing was peripheral blood. The chain is built from TRBV27 and TRBJ2-7, with TRBD1 identical over 7 bases. The CDR3 DNA reads as TGTGCCAGTCGAACCGGGACAGATGTTATGGAGCAGTACTTC. This encodes CASRTGTDVMEQYF.